This record concerns one T cell receptor beta chain sequence. The entry originates in a study of blood T cell repertoires in COVID-19. Across the whole study: Sites across the United States, Italy and Spain contributed samples from acute and convalescent COVID-19. Sample material is recorded as cDNA or gDNA derived from T cells, B-cell-depleted T cells, or PBMCs.

In the original analysis: For nucleated cells, counts were estimated from reference gene primer amplification. Clones were sequenced by immunoSEQ multiplex PCR, and TCRdb holds only the in-frame ones, with some missing. V, J and clone size reflect that table, while D and trimming were determined from the DNA. The data hold about 140,000 clones, with approximately 85% observed a single time. The CDR3 spans 14 residues. CDR1 is SGHRS and CDR2 is YFSETQ in the germline V gene. V shed 2 bases and J 2 bases; nucleotides not matched to a gene: 3. Sequenced material: peripheral blood. This chain links TRBV5-1 with TRBJ1-1; 7 bases match TRBD1. The clonotype was recovered from a woman aged 80 or over with acute or convalescent COVID-19. This chain's CDR3 is CASSLQGPNTEAFF. The CDR3 nucleotides read TGCGCCAGCAGCTTACAGGGGCCCAACACTGAAGCTTTCTTT.